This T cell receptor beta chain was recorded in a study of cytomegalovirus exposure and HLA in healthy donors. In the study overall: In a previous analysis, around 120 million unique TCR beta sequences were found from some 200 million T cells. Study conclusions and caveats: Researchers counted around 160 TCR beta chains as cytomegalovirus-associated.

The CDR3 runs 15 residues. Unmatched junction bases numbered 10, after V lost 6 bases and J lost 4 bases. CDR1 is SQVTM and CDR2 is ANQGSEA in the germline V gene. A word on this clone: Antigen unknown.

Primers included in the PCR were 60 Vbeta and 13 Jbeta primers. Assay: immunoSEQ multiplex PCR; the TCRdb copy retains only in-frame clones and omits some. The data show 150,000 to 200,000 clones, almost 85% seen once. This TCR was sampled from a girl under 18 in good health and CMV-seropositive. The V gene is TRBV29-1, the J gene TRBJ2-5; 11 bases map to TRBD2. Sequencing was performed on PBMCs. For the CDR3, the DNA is TGCAGCGTCCACCTAGCGGGAGGTGGTTCAGAGACCCAGTACTTC. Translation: CSVHLAGGGSETQYF.